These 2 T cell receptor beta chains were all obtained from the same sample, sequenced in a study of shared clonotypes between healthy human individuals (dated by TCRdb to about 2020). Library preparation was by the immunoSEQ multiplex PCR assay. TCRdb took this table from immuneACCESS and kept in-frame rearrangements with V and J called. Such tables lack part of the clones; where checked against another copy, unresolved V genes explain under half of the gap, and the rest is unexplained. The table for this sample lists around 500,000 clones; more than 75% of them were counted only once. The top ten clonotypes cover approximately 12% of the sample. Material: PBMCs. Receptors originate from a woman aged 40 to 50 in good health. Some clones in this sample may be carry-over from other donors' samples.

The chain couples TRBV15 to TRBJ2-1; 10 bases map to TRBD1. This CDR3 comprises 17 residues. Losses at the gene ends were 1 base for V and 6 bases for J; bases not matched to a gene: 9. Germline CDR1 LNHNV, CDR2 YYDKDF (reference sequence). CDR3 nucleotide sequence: TGTGCCACCAGCAGAGGTCTGACAGGGGGCCGGGGCAATGAGCAGTTCTTC. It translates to CATSRGLTGGRGNEQFF.

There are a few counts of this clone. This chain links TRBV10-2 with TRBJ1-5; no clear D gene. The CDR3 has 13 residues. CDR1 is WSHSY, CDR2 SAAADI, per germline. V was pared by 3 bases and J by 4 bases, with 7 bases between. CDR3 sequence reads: CASSDRRNQPQHF. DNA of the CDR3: TGCGCCAGCAGTGATCGGAGGAATCAGCCCCAGCATTTT.